Listed here are 30 T cell receptor beta chains from one sample, sequenced in a study of cytomegalovirus exposure and HLA in healthy donors. It was with 60 Vbeta and 13 Jbeta primers that the PCR ran. Libraries were prepared by immunoSEQ multiplex PCR; TCRdb keeps only in-frame clonotypes and omits some of them. Altogether tens of thousands of clones are present, almost 85% being singletons, with the ten largest covering 4.5% to 7%. The sample was PBMCs. The receptors derive from a young woman in good health and CMV-seropositive.

V gene TRBV2 combines with J gene TRBJ2-5; TRBD2 agrees at 11 bases. CDR3 length: 15 amino acids. Germline CDR1 is SNHLY and CDR2 is FYNNEI. Trimming cost V 8 bases and J 5 bases; bases outside gene matches: 10. CDR3 nucleotide sequence: TGTGCCAGCGAGGTTAGCGGGAGGGCCTTGGAGACCCAGTACTTC. Protein sequence: CASEVSGRALETQYF.

The chain carries TRBV4-1 and TRBJ2-1; D gene unclear. Germline V CDR1 and CDR2: MGHRA, YSYEKL. The ends were cut back, 4 bases at V and 1 base at J, with 11 bases in the middle. The CDR3 is 15 residues long. CDR3 in amino acids: CASSRTVLSYNEQFF. CDR3 in DNA: TGCGCCAGCAGCCGTACAGTTTTATCCTACAATGAGCAGTTCTTC.

V and J are TRBV7-3 and TRBJ1-1, with TRBD1 matching over 9 bases. The V and J ends lost 4 bases and 8 bases, in that order; junction bases with no gene match: 5. This CDR3 spans 13 amino acids. Germline CDR1 and CDR2: SGHTA and FQGTGA. The CDR3 DNA reads TGTGCCAGCAGCTCTAGGGGACAGGGCGAAGCTTTCTTT. This gives the protein CASSSRGQGEAFF. The whole variable domain, remainder taken from reference TRBV7-3 and TRBJ1-1, is GAGVSQTPSNKVTEKGKYVELRCDPISGHTALYWYRQSLGQGPEFLIYFQGTGAADDSGLPNDRFFAVRPEGSVSTLKIQRTERGDSAVYLCASSSRGQGEAFFGQGTRLTVV.

The rearrangement links TRBV30 to TRBJ2-1; 9 bases match TRBD2. Germline V gene sequence: CDR1 GTSNPN, CDR2 SVGIG (reference sequence). This CDR3 has 13 residues. V was pared by 4 bases and J by 12 bases, with 10 bases of the junction left unmatched. CDR3 in amino acids: CAWMRREGRGQFF. CDR3 coding DNA: TGTGCCTGGATGAGGCGGGAGGGCCGTGGGCAGTTCTTC.

This chain uses TRBV10-2 with TRBJ1-2, with D tentatively TRBD1 (6 bases). There are 15 residues in the CDR3. Trimming stripped 3 bases from V and 3 bases from J, with 14 bases between. Looked up from germline, CDR1 is WSHSY and CDR2 is SAAADI. CDR3 residues: CASSETTGGHYGYTF. The CDR3 DNA reads TGCGCCAGCAGTGAAACGACAGGAGGCCACTATGGCTACACCTTC.

This chain connects TRBV27 to TRBJ2-3; D may be TRBD1 (6 bases). CDR1 MNHEY and CDR2 SMNVEV come from the germline V gene (reference sequence). V dropped 3 bases and J dropped 5 bases, with 9 bases sitting between them. CDR3 length: 13 residues. For the CDR3, the DNA is TGTGCCAGCAGTTTCACAGGGAGAGATACGCAGTATTTT. Protein: CASSFTGRDTQYF.

V and J are TRBV29-1 and TRBJ2-1; 13 bases line up with TRBD2. Germline loops: CDR1 SQVTM, CDR2 ANQGSEA. J was trimmed by 9 bases and V by 5 bases; bases with no gene match: 13. The CDR3 is 16 residues long. CDR3 residues: CSVNGLAGVSVGEQFF. In nucleotides, the CDR3 is TGCAGCGTTAACGGACTAGCGGGAGTATCGGTGGGTGAGCAGTTCTTC.

The chain couples TRBV5-4 to TRBJ2-7, with unresolved D. The V gene lost 0 bases and the J gene lost 7 bases, with 14 bases spanning the gap. The CDR3 is made up of 14 amino acids. Germline lookup yields CDR1 SGHNT and CDR2 YYREEE (reference sequence). The CDR3 DNA is TGTGCCAGCAGCTTGGGCGACTCCTCTTTTGAGCAGTACTTC. This sequence encodes CASSLGDSSFEQYF.

The CDR3 DNA reads TGCAGCGCCCCCCCGGGACAGGGGTATACTGAAGCTTTCTTT. It specifies CSAPPGQGYTEAFF. The rearrangement uses TRBV29-1 and TRBJ1-1; 10 nucleotides align to TRBD1. V lost 7 bases to trimming and J lost 5 bases; unmatched junction nucleotides: 10. This CDR3 spans 14 amino acids. Germline-derived CDR1 and CDR2 are SQVTM and ANQGSEA.

This chain connects TRBV29-1 to TRBJ2-1, with 8 bases aligning to TRBD2. Germline-derived CDR1 and CDR2 are SQVTM and ANQGSEA. The CDR3 loop spans 14 amino acids. V was clipped by 6 bases and J by 1 base; unmatched bases: 5. CDR3 protein: CSVAGTRSYNEQFF. CDR3 DNA: TGCAGCGTAGCCGGGACTAGATCCTACAATGAGCAGTTCTTC.

This clone was seen once. This chain uses TRBV25-1 with TRBJ1-1, with unresolved D. This CDR3 is 15 amino acids long. Trimming took 4 bases from V and 1 from J, leaving 13 bases between them. Germline CDR1 and CDR2: MGHDK and SYGVNS. Written as DNA, the CDR3 is TGTGCCAGCAGTGGTAAATGGGGAGGGAACACTGAAGCTTTCTTT. Translating gives CASSGKWGGNTEAFF. Complete variable domain (other parts from reference TRBV25-1 and TRBJ1-1): EADIYQTPRYLVIGTGKKITLECSQTMGHDKMYWYQQDPGMELHLIHYSYGVNSTEKGDLSSESTVSRIRTEHFPLTLESARPSHTSQYLCASSGKWGGNTEAFFGQGTRLTVV.

This chain connects TRBV19 to TRBJ2-7; TRBD2 matches 7 bases. This CDR3 is 15 amino acids long. Trimming took 5 bases from V and 0 from J; bases not matched to a gene: 7. Germline V gene sequence: CDR1 LNHDA, CDR2 SQIVND (reference sequence). The CDR3 coding sequence is TGTGCCAGTAGTGTCACTAGCGCTAGCTCCTACGAGCAGTACTTC. This translates into CASSVTSASSYEQYF.

The genes are TRBV7-3 and TRBJ1-2; possibly TRBD1 for D (5 bases). The ends were cut back, 1 base at V and 4 bases at J, with 16 bases in the middle. Per the germline V gene, CDR1 is SGHTA and CDR2 is FQGTGA. CDR3 length: 16 amino acids. CDR3 coding DNA: TGTGCCAGCAGCTTAAAACCCGGGTCAGGGTCCTATGGCTACACCTTC. Its protein product is CASSLKPGSGSYGYTF.

This sequence joins TRBV5-6 and TRBJ1-2, with TRBD1 identical over 10 bases. Losses at the gene ends were 6 bases for V and 8 bases for J; bases not matched to a gene: 16. The germline CDR1 and CDR2 sequences are SGHDT and YYEEEE. The CDR3 contains 16 residues. CDR3 region: CASNPRGRQGAKGYTF. DNA for the CDR3: TGTGCCAGCAACCCCCGGGGGAGACAGGGGGCGAAGGGCTACACCTTC.

For this clone: A junction end diverges from the germline sequence, so it may reflect a read error. V usage is TRBV18 and J usage is TRBJ2-7; weak D call: TRBD2 (5 bases). Germline loops: CDR1 KGHSH, CDR2 LQKENI. The CDR3 length is 13 residues. The CDR3 is CASSPDGRTRGDF. The CDR3 DNA reads as TGTGCCAGCTCACCAGACGGACGGACTCGTGGGGACTTC.

The chain recombines TRBV5-1 with TRBJ2-3; the D gene is possibly TRBD2 (5 bases). The germline V and J ends were trimmed by 2 bases and 4 bases, with 17 bases remaining between them. The CDR3 is made up of 16 amino acids. CDR1 is SGHRS, CDR2 YFSETQ, per germline. The CDR3 is CASSFTLPTGADTQYF. The CDR3 DNA follows: TGCGCCAGCAGCTTTACCTTACCCACCGGGGCAGATACGCAGTATTTT.

This rearrangement joins TRBV6-1 to TRBJ1-2, with D possibly TRBD1 on 6 matching bases. This CDR3 has 16 amino acids. Between the trimmed V and J ends, which lost 0 bases and 2 bases, there was a span of 13 bases. From germline, CDR1 is MNHNS and CDR2 SASEGT. The DNA of the CDR3 is TGTGCCAGCAGTGAAGCGCTTCGACAGGCAAACTATGGCTACACCTTC. Protein: CASSEALRQANYGYTF.

The chain recombines TRBV28 with TRBJ2-7; 8 bases agree with TRBD1. CDR1 and CDR2 from the germline V gene are MDHEN and SYDVKM. Trimming at V came to 3 bases and at J to 3 bases, leaving 7 bases not matched to a gene. CDR3 length equals 15 residues. CDR3 sequence: CASSFQDREFYEQYF. CDR3 bases: TGTGCCAGCAGTTTCCAGGACAGGGAATTCTACGAGCAGTACTTC.

The CDR3 DNA reads as TGTGCCAGCGGGGGGGCTTGGAACACTGAAGCTTTCTTT. The encoded protein is CASGGAWNTEAFF. This chain connects TRBV5-6 to TRBJ1-1, with a tentative D call TRBD1 (6 bases). V was shortened by 7 bases and J by 1 base, with 11 bases between the two germline ends. The length of the CDR3 is 13 residues. Per the germline V gene, CDR1 is SGHDT and CDR2 is YYEEEE. The whole variable domain, filled in from reference TRBV5-6 and TRBJ1-1, reads DAGVTQSPTHLIKTRGQQVTLRCSPKSGHDTVSWYQQALGQGPQFIFQYYEEEERQRGNFPDRFSGHQFPNYSSELNVNALLLGDSALYLCASGGAWNTEAFFGQGTRLTVV.

V gene TRBV6-1 combines with J gene TRBJ1-2, with D possibly TRBD1 on 6 matching bases. The CDR3 loop spans 14 amino acids. Trimming removed 1 base at V and 3 bases at J, with 9 bases between. Germline CDR1 reads MNHNS; CDR2 reads SASEGT. CDR3 loop: CASSEDRVYYGYTF. Written as DNA, the CDR3 is TGTGCCAGCAGTGAAGACAGGGTCTACTATGGCTACACCTTC.

This chain connects TRBV5-4 to TRBJ2-7, with D uncertain. V was cut by 0 bases and J by 1 base, with 14 bases left in between. From germline, CDR1 is SGHNT and CDR2 YYREEE (reference sequence). This CDR3 spans 16 amino acids. The CDR3 DNA is TGTGCCAGCAGCTTGGTTTCGGCTAGAGGATCCTACGAGCAGTACTTC. Translation: CASSLVSARGSYEQYF.

A few counts support this clone. The chain joins TRBV6-5 to TRBJ2-5, with D possibly being TRBD1 (5 bases). Trimming took 5 bases from V and 7 from J, leaving 14 bases between them. The CDR3 is 13 amino acids. CDR1 and CDR2 (germline): MNHEY, SVGAGI. The CDR3 reads CASSAQGWGTQYF. The CDR3 nucleotides read TGTGCCAGCAGTGCCCAGGGTTGGGGGACCCAGTACTTC.

The chain carries TRBV7-2 and TRBJ2-1; 10 bases are a match to TRBD2. The J segment lost 8 bases and the V segment lost 5 bases, leaving 9 bases of the junction unmatched. CDR1 is SGHTA and CDR2 is FQGNSA in the germline V gene. CDR3 size: 15 residues. CDR3 in DNA: TGTGCCAGCAGCCAATTAGGGCTAGCGGGAGATGAGCAGTTCTTC. This gives the protein CASSQLGLAGDEQFF.

This sequence joins TRBV4-1 and TRBJ2-3; 9 bases align to TRBD1. The J segment lost 4 bases and the V segment lost 3 bases, leaving 8 bases of the junction unmatched. The CDR3 totals 16 residues. Germline-derived CDR1 and CDR2 are MGHRA and YSYEKL. The CDR3 is CASSQQQGAGADTQYF. CDR3 in DNA: TGCGCCAGCAGCCAGCAACAGGGGGCGGGTGCAGATACGCAGTATTTT.

J is TRBJ1-5 and V is TRBV28; no definite D call. The length of the CDR3 is 15 residues. Between the trimmed V and J ends, which lost 2 bases and 0 bases, there was a span of 8 bases. The germline V gene has CDR1 MDHEN and CDR2 SYDVKM. Here the CDR3 reads CASSLTSVSNQPQHF. CDR3 sequence (DNA): TGTGCCAGCAGTTTAACCAGTGTTAGCAATCAGCCCCAGCATTTT.

The rearrangement links TRBV28 to TRBJ1-2; no firm D call. Germline V CDR1 and CDR2: MDHEN, SYDVKM. This CDR3 comprises 16 residues. The ends were cut back, 1 base at V and 10 bases at J, with 22 bases in the middle. CDR3 protein: CASSLSADHRGFFYTF. CDR3 nucleotides: TGTGCCAGCAGTTTATCAGCGGACCATCGTGGTTTTTTCTACACCTTC.

The V and J genes are TRBV7-8 and TRBJ1-5, with D unclear. There are 14 residues in the CDR3. The V end was cut by 5 bases, the J end by 6 bases, with 14 bases between. Germline V gene sequence: CDR1 SGHVS, CDR2 FQNEAQ. The CDR3 coding sequence is TGTGCCAGCAGCCGATCGGGAGTTCGTCAGCCCCAGCATTTT. It specifies CASSRSGVRQPQHF. The complete variable domain, with remaining parts taken from reference TRBV7-8 and TRBJ1-5, reads GAGVSQSPRYKVAKRGQDVALRCDPISGHVSLFWYQQALGQGPEFLTYFQNEAQLDKSGLPSDRFFAERPEGSVSTLKIQRTQQEDSAVYLCASSRSGVRQPQHFGDGTRLSIL.

This clone was seen a few times. The rearrangement joins TRBV2 to TRBJ1-4; D is undetermined. V lost 4 bases and J 4 bases, leaving 7 bases between the germline ends. This CDR3 contains 13 residues. The germline CDR1 and CDR2 sequences are SNHLY and FYNNEI. CDR3 sequence (DNA): TGTGCCAGCAGTGGTCCGGGTAATGAAAAACTGTTTTTT. It specifies CASSGPGNEKLFF.

CDR3 region: CASDLGLAGLQFF. CDR3 sequence (DNA): TGTGCCAGTGACCTGGGACTAGCGGGGTTACAGTTCTTC. V and J are TRBV5-6 and TRBJ2-1, with 13 nucleotides matching TRBD2. Germline assignment: CDR1 SGHDT and CDR2 YYEEEE. The CDR3 contains 13 residues. The junction had 9 bases not matched to a gene; V was cut back by 8 bases and J by 13 bases.

The sample holds one count of this clone. The genes are TRBV6-1 and TRBJ2-2; tentative D call: TRBD1 (6 bases). CDR3 size: 14 residues. The ends were cut back, 6 bases at V and 1 base at J, with 9 bases in the middle. The germline V gene has CDR1 MNHNS and CDR2 SASEGT. CDR3 sequence (DNA): TGTGCCAGCAGGACGGACAGGAACACCGGGGAGCTGTTTTTT. This translates into CASRTDRNTGELFF.